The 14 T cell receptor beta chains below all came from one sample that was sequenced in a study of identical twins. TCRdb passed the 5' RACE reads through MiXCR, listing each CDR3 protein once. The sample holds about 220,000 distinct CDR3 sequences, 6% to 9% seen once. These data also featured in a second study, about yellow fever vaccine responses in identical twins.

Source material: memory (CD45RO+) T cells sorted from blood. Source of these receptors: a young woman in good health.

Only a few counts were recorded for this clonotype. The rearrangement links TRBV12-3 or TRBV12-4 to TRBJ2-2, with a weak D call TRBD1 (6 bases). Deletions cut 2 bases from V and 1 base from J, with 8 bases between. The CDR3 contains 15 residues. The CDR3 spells CASSLQGMNTGELFF. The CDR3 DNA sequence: TGTGCCAGCAGTTTACAGGGGATGAACACCGGGGAGCTGTTTTTT.

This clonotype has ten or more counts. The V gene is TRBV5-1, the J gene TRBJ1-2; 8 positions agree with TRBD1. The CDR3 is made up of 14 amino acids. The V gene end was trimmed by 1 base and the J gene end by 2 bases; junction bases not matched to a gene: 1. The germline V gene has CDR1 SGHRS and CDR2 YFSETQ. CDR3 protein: CASSLNRGNYGYTF. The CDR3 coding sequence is TGCGCCAGCAGCTTGAACAGGGGGAACTATGGCTACACCTTC.

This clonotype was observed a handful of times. This CDR3 reads CSATGTKETQYF. CDR3 DNA: TGCAGTGCTACCGGGACCAAAGAGACCCAGTACTTC. V gene TRBV20-1 combines with J gene TRBJ2-5; D could derive from TRBD1 or TRBD2 (5 bases each). CDR3 size: 12 residues. The V and J ends lost 4 bases and 3 bases respectively, with 9 bases between them. Germline CDR1 DFQATT, CDR2 SNEGSKA (reference sequence).

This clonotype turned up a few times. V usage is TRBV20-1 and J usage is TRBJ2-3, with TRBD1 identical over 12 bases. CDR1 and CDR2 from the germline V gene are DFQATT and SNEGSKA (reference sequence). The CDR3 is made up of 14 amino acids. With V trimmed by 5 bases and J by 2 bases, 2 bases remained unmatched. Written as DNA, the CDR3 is TGCAGTGCTCGGGACAGGGGGCACACAGATACGCAGTATTTT. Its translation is CSARDRGHTDTQYF.

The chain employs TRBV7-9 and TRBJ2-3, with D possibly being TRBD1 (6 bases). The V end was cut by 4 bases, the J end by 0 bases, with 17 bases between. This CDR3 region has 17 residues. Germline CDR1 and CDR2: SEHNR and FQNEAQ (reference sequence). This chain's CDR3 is CASSSPPWGLSTDTQYF. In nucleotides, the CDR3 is TGTGCCAGCAGCTCACCACCCTGGGGGCTTAGCACAGATACGCAGTATTTT.

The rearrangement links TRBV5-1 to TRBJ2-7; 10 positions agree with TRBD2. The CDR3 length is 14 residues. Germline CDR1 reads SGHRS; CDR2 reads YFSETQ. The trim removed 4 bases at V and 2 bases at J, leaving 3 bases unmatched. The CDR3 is CASSGSGGAYEQYF. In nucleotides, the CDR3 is TGCGCCAGCAGCGGAAGCGGGGGGGCCTACGAGCAGTACTTC.

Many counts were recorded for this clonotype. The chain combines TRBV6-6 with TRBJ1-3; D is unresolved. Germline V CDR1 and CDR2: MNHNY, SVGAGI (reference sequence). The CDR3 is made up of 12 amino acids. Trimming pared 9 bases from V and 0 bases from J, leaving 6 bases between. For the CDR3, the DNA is TGTGCCAGTGGCGTCTCTGGAAACACCATATATTTT. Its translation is CASGVSGNTIYF.

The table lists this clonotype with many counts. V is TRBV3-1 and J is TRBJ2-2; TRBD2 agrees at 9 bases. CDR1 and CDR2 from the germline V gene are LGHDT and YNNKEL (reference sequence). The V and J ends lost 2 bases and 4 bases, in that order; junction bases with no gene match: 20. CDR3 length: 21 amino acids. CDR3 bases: TGTGCCAGCAGCCAATTCGGGTTAGCGGGAGTCCCCAGTCTCGGCACCGGGGAGCTGTTTTTT. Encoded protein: CASSQFGLAGVPSLGTGELFF.

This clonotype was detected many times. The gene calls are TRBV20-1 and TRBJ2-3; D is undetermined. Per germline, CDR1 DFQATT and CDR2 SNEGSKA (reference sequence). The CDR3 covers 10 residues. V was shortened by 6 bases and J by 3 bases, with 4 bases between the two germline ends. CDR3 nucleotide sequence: TGCAGTGCAGAGACAGATACGCAGTATTTT. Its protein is CSAETDTQYF.

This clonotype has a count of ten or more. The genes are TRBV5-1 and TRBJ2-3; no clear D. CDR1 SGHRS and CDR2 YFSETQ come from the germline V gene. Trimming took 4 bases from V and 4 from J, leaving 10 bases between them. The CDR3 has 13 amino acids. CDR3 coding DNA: TGCGCCAGCAGCCCGTGGGTCGCAGATACGCAGTATTTT. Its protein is CASSPWVADTQYF.

As DNA, the CDR3 is TGCAGCGTTGCGGCCAGGGGGGGGAACACTGAAGCTTTCTTT. It translates to CSVAARGGNTEAFF. V is TRBV29-1 and J is TRBJ1-1, with TRBD1 identical over 7 bases. J gave up 1 base and V 4 bases, and 6 bases lay outside the gene matches. The CDR3 runs 14 residues. The germline V gene has CDR1 SQVTM and CDR2 ANQGSEA.

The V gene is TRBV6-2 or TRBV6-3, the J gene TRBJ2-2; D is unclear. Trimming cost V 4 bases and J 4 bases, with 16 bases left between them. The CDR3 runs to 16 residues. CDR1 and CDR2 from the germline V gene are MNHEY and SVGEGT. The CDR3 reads CASSLAIRLITGELFF. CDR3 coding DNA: TGTGCCAGCAGTTTGGCTATTAGGTTAATCACCGGGGAGCTGTTTTTT.

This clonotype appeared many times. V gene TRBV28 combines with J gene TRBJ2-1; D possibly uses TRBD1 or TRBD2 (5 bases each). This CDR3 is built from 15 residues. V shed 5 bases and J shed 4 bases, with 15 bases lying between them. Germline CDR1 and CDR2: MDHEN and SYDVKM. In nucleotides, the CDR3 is TGTGCCAGCAGTGGTCCGTTGGGACCGTACAATGAGCAGTTCTTC. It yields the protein CASSGPLGPYNEQFF.

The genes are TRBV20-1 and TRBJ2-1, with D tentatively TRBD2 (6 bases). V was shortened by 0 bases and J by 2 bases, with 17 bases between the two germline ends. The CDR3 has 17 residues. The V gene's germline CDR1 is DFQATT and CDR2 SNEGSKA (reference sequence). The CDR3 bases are TGCAGTGCTAGAGAGTTGTTGGGGGGAGGTACCTACAATGAGCAGTTCTTC. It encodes CSARELLGGGTYNEQFF.